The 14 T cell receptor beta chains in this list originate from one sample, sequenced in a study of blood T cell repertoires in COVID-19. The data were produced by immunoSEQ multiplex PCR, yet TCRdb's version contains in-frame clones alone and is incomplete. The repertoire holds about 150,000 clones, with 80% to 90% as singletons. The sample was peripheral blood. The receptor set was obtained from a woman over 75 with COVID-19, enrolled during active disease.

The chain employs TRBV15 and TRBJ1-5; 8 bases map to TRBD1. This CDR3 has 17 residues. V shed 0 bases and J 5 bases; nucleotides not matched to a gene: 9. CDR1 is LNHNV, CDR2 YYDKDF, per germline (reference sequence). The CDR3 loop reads CATSRDPGRGQDQPQHF. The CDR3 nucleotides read TGTGCCACCAGCAGAGATCCGGGCAGGGGGCAGGATCAGCCCCAGCATTTT.

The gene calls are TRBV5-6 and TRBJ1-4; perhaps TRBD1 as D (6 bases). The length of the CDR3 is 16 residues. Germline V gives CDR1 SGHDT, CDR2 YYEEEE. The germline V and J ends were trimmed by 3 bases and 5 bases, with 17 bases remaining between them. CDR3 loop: CASSYWAKGDNEKLFF. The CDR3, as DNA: TGTGCCAGCAGCTATTGGGCAAAGGGGGACAATGAAAAACTGTTTTTT.

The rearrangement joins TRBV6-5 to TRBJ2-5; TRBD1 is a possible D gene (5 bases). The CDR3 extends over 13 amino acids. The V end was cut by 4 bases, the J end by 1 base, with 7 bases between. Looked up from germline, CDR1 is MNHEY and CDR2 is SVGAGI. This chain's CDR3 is CASSWTSQETQYF. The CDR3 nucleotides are TGTGCCAGCAGTTGGACAAGCCAAGAGACCCAGTACTTC.

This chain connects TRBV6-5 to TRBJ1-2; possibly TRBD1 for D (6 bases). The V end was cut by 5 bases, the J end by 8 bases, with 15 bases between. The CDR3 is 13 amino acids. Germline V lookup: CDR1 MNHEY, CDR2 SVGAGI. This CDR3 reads CASSPDRQGGYTF. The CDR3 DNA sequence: TGTGCCAGCAGTCCCGACCGTCAGGGGGGCTACACCTTC.

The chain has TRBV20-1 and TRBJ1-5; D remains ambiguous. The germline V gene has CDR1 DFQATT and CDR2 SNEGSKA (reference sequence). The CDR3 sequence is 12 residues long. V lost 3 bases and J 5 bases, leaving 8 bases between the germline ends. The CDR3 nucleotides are TGCAGTGCTAGTCGGGTGGATCAGCCCCAGCATTTT. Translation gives CSASRVDQPQHF.

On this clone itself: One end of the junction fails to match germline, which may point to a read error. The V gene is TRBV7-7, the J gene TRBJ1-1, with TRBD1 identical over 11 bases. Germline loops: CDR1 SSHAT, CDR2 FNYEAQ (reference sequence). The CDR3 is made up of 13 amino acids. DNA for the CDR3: TGTGCTAGCAGCCAAGGACAGGGGGCGGTTGCTTTCTTT. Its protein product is CASSQGQGAVAFF.

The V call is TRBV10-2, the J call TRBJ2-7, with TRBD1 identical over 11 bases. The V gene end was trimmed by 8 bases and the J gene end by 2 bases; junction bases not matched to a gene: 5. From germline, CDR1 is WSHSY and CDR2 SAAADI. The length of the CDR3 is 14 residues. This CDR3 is CASGGTGGTYEQYF. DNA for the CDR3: TGCGCCAGCGGGGGGACAGGGGGAACCTACGAGCAGTACTTC.

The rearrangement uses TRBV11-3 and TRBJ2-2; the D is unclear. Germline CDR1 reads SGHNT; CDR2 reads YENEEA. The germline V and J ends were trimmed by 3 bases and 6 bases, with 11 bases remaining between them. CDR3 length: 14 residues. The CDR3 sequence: CASSFSWAAGELFF. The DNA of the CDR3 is TGTGCCAGCAGCTTCTCGTGGGCCGCCGGGGAGCTGTTTTTT.

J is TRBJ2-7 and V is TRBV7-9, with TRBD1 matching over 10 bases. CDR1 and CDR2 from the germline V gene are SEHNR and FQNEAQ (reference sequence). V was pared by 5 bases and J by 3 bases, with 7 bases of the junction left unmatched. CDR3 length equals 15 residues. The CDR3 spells CASSLGQGFVYEQYF. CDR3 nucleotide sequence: TGTGCCAGCAGCCTGGGACAGGGGTTCGTCTACGAGCAGTACTTC.

The CDR3 protein is CAWGAGGDTQYF. The CDR3 coding sequence is TGTGCCTGGGGTGCCGGGGGAGATACGCAGTATTTT. The chain links TRBV30 to TRBJ2-3; D may be TRBD2 (6 bases). V was cut by 5 bases and J by 5 bases, with 11 bases left in between. CDR1 is GTSNPN and CDR2 is SVGIG in the germline V gene (reference sequence). The CDR3 has 12 residues.

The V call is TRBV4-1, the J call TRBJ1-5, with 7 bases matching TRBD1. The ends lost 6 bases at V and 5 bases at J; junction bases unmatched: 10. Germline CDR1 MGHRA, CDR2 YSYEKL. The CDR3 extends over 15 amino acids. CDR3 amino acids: CASRQTGVPDQPQHF. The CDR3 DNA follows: TGCGCCAGCAGACAAACAGGGGTACCTGATCAGCCCCAGCATTTT.

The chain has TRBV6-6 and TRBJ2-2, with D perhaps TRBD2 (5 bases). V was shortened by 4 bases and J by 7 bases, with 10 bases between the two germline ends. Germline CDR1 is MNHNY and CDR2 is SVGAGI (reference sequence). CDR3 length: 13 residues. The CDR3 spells CASSFLAGGELFF. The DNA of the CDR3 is TGTGCCAGCAGTTTTCTAGCTGGCGGGGAGCTGTTTTTT.

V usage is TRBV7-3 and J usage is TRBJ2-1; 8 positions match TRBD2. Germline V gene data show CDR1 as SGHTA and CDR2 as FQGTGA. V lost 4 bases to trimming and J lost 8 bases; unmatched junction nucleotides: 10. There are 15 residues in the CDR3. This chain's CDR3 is CASSYGTSREDEQFF. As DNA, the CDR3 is TGTGCCAGCAGCTACGGGACTAGTCGTGAGGATGAGCAGTTCTTC.

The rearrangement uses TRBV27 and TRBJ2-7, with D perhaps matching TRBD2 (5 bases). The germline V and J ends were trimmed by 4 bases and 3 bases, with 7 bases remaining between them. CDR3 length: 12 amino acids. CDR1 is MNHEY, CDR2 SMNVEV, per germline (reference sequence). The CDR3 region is CASSSGGYEQYF. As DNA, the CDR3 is TGTGCCAGCAGTTCCGGAGGCTACGAGCAGTACTTC.